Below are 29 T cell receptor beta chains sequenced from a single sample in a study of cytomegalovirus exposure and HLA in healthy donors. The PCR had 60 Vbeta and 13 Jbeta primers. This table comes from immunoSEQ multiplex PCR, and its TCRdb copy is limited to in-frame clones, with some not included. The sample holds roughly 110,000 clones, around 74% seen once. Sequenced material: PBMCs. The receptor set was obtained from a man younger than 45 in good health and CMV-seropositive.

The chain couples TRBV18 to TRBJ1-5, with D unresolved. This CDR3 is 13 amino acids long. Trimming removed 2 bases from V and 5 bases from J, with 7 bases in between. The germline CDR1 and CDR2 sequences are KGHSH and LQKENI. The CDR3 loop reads CASSPEEHQPQHF. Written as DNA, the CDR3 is TGTGCCAGCTCACCAGAGGAGCATCAGCCCCAGCATTTT.

CDR3 in amino acids: CSVEATGLNYGYTF. In DNA, the CDR3 is TGCAGCGTTGAGGCCACAGGGCTTAACTATGGCTACACCTTC. The chain links TRBV29-1 to TRBJ1-2, with a possible D match to TRBD1 (6 bases). The length of the CDR3 is 14 residues. The V and J ends lost 3 bases and 1 base respectively, with 12 bases between them. Germline-derived CDR1 and CDR2 are SQVTM and ANQGSEA.

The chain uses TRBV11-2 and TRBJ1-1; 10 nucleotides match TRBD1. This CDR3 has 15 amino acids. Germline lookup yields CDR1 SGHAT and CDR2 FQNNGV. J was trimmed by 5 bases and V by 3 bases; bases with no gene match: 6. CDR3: CASSFSGQGVTEAFF. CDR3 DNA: TGTGCCAGCAGCTTTTCCGGACAGGGGGTTACTGAAGCTTTCTTT.

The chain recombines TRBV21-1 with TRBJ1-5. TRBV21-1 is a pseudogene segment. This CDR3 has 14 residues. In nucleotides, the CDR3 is TGTGCCAGCAGGCCCGCCCCCCGGGGAAAGCCCCAGCATTTT. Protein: CASRPAPRGKPQHF.

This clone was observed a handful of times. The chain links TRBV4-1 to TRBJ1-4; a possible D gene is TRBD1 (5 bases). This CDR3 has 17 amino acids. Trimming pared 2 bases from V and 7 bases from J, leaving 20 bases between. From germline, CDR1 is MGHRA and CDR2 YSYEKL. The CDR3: CASSQHNKGTVGEKLFF. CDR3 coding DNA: TGCGCCAGCAGCCAACACAACAAGGGGACTGTGGGTGAAAAACTGTTTTTT.

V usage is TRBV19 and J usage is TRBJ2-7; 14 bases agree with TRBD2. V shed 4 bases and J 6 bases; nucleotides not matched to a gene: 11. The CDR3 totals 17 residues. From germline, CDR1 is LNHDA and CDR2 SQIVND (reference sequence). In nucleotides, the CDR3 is TGTGCCAGTAGTACCTTCGCCCTGACTAGCGGGGGGGCCGAGCAGTACTTC. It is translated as CASSTFALTSGGAEQYF.

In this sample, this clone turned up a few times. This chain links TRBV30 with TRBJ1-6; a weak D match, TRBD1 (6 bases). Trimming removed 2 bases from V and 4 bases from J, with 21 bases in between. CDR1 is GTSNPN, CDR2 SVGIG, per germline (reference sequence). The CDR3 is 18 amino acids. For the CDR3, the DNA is TGTGCCTGGAGTTCGACCCAGGGGTTTTCCTATTATAATTCACCCCTCCACTTT. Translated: CAWSSTQGFSYYNSPLHF.

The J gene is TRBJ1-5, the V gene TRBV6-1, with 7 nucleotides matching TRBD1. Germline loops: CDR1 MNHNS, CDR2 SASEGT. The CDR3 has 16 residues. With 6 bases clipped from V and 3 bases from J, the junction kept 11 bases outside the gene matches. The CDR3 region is CASSELTGAFNQPQHF. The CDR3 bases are TGTGCCAGCAGCGAACTCACAGGGGCTTTCAATCAGCCCCAGCATTTT.

The CDR3: CASNGYGREQFF. The CDR3 DNA follows: TGTGCCAGCAACGGGTACGGCCGTGAGCAGTTCTTC. The chain carries TRBV2 and TRBJ2-1, with unresolved D. Germline values: CDR1 SNHLY, CDR2 FYNNEI. The length of the CDR3 is 12 residues. V was trimmed by 7 bases and J by 9 bases, leaving 13 bases between them.

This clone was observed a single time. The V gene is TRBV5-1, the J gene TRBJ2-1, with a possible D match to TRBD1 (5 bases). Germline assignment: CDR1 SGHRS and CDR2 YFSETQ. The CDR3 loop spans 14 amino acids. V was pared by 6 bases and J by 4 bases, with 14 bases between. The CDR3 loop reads CASTRQGHYNEQFF. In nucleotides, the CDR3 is TGCGCCAGCACTCGGCAGGGTCATTACAATGAGCAGTTCTTC.

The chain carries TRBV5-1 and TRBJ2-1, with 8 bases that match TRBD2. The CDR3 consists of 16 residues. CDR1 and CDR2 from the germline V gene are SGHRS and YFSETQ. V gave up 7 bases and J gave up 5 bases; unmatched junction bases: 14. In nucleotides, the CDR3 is TGCGCCAGCGGTTTGATTCTTGGCGGGGGGAACAATGAGCAGTTCTTC. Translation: CASGLILGGGNNEQFF. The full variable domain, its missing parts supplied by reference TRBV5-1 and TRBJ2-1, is KAGVTQTPRYLIKTRGQQVTLSCSPISGHRSVSWYQQTPGQGLQFLFEYFSETQRNKGNFPGRFSGRQFSNSRSEMNVSTLELGDSALYLCASGLILGGGNNEQFFGPGTRLTVL.

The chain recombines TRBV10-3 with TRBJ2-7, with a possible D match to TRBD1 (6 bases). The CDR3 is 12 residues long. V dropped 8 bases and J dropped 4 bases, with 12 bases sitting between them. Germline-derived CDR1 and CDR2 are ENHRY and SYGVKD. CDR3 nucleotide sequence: TGTGCCATCGGAACAACAGGGTACGAGCAGTACTTC. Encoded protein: CAIGTTGYEQYF.

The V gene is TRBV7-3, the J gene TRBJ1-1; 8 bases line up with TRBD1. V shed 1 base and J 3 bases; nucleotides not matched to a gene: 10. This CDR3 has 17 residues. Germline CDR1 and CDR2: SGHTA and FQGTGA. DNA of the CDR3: TGTGCCAGCAGCTTAATGGGACCGACAGGGGAGGACACTGAAGCTTTCTTT. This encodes CASSLMGPTGEDTEAFF.

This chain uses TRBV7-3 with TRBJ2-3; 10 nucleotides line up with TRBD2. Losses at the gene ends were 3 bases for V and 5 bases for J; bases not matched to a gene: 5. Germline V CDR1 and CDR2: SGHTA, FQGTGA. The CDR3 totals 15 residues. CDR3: CASSFSGGARDTQYF. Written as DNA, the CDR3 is TGTGCCAGCAGCTTCAGCGGGGGGGCCCGAGATACGCAGTATTTT.

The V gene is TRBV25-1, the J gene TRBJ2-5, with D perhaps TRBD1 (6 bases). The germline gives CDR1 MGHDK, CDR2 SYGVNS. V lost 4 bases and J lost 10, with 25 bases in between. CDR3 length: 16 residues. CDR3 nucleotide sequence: TGTGCCAGCAGTGCTGGGGGCTCCCAGTACCTGAGAGACCAGTACTTC. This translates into CASSAGGSQYLRDQYF. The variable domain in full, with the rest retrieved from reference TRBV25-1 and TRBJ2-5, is EADIYQTPRYLVIGTGKKITLECSQTMGHDKMYWYQQDPGMELHLIHYSYGVNSTEKGDLSSESTVSRIRTEHFPLTLESARPSHTSQYLCASSAGGSQYLRDQYFGPGTRLLVL.

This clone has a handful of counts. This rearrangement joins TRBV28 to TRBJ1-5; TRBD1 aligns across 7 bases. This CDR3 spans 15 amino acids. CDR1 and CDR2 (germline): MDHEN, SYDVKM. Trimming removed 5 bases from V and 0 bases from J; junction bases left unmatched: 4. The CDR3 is CASSGGTVSNQPQHF. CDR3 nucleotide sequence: TGTGCCAGCAGTGGTGGGACAGTTAGCAATCAGCCCCAGCATTTT.

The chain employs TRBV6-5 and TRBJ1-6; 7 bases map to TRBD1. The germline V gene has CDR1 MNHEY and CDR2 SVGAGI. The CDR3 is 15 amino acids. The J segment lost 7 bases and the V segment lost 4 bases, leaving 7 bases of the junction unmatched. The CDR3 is CASSWVTGNNSPLHF. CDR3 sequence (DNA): TGTGCCAGCAGTTGGGTGACAGGGAACAATTCACCCCTCCACTTT.

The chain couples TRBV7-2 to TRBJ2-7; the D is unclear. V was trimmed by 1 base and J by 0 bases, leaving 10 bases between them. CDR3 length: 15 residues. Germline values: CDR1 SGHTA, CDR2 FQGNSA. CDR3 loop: CASSLDPGASYEQYF. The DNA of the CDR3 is TGTGCCAGCAGCTTAGATCCAGGTGCCTCCTACGAGCAGTACTTC.

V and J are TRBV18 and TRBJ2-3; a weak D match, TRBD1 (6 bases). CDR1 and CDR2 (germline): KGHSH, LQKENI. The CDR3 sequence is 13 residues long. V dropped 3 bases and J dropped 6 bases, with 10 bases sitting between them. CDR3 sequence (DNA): TGTGCCAGCTCACCGGGGGCAAGCGATACGCAGTATTTT. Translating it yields CASSPGASDTQYF.

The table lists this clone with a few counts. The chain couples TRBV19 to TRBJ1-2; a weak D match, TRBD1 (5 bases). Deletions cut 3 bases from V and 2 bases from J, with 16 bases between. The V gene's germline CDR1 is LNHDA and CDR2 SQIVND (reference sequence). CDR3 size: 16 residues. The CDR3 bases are TGTGCCAGTAGTATGTCCGCGACAGCGTACAACTATGGCTACACCTTC. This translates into CASSMSATAYNYGYTF.

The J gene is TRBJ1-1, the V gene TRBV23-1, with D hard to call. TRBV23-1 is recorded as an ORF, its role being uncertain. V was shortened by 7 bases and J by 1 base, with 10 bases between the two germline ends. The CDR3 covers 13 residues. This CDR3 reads CASTPGGNTEAFF. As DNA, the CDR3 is TGCGCCAGCACTCCGGGTGGGAACACTGAAGCTTTCTTT.

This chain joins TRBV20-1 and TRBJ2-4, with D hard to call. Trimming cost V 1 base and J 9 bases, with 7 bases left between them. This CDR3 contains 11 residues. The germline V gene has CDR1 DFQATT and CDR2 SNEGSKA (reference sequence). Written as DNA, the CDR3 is TGCAGTGCTAGAGGCGGCTCCATTCAGTACTTC. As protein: CSARGGSIQYF.

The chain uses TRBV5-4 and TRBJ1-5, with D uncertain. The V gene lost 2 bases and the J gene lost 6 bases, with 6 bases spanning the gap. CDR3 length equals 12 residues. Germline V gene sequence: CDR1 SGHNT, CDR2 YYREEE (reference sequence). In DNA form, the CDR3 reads TGTGCCAGCAGCTTAGAGGGTCAGCCCCAGCATTTT. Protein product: CASSLEGQPQHF.

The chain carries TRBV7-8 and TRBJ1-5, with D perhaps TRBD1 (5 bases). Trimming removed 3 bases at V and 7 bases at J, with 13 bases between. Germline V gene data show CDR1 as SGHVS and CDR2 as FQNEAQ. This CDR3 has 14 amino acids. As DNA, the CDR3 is TGTGCCAGCAGCTTCGGGCAGGGAAGCCAGCCCCAGCATTTT. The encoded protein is CASSFGQGSQPQHF. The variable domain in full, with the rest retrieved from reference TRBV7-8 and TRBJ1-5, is GAGVSQSPRYKVAKRGQDVALRCDPISGHVSLFWYQQALGQGPEFLTYFQNEAQLDKSGLPSDRFFAERPEGSVSTLKIQRTQQEDSAVYLCASSFGQGSQPQHFGDGTRLSIL.

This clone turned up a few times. CDR3 amino acids: CASSVARSNYGYTF. The CDR3, as DNA: TGTGCCAGCAGTGTGGCCAGATCTAACTATGGCTACACCTTC. The chain links TRBV2 to TRBJ1-2; D remains unclear. Germline V gives CDR1 SNHLY, CDR2 FYNNEI. The length of the CDR3 is 14 residues. V lost 4 bases to trimming and J lost 0 bases, with 9 bases between them.

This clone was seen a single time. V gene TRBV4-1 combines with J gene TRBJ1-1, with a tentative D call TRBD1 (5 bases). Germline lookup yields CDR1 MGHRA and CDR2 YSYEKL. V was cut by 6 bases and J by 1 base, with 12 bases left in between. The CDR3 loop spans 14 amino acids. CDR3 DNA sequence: TGCGCCAGCAGGGGGCTCCTAAGGAACACTGAAGCTTTCTTT. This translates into CASRGLLRNTEAFF.

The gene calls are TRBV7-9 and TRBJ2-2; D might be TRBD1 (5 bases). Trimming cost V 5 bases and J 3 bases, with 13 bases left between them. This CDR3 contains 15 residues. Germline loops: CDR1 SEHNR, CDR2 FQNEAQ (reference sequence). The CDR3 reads CASSIQGPDTGELFF. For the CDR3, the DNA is TGTGCCAGCAGCATTCAGGGTCCCGACACCGGGGAGCTGTTTTTT. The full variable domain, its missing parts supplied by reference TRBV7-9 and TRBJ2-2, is DTGVSQNPRHKITKRGQNVTFRCDPISEHNRLYWYRQTLGQGPEFLTYFQNEAQLEKSRLLSDRFSAERPKGSFSTLEIQRTEQGDSAMYLCASSIQGPDTGELFFGEGSRLTVL.

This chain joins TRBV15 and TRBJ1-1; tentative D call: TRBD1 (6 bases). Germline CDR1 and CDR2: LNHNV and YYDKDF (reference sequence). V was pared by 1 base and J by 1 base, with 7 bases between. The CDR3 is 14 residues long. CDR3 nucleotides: TGTGCCACCAGCAGAGCGGGACAGAACACTGAAGCTTTCTTT. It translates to CATSRAGQNTEAFF.

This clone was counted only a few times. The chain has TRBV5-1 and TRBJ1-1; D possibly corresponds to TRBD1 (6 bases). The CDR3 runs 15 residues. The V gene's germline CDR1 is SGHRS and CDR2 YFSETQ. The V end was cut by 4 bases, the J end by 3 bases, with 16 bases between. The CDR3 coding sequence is TGCGCCAGCAGCCTGGACAGCTGGGGCGACACTGAAGCTTTCTTT. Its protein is CASSLDSWGDTEAFF. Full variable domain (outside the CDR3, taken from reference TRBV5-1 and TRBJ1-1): KAGVTQTPRYLIKTRGQQVTLSCSPISGHRSVSWYQQTPGQGLQFLFEYFSETQRNKGNFPGRFSGRQFSNSRSEMNVSTLELGDSALYLCASSLDSWGDTEAFFGQGTRLTVV.